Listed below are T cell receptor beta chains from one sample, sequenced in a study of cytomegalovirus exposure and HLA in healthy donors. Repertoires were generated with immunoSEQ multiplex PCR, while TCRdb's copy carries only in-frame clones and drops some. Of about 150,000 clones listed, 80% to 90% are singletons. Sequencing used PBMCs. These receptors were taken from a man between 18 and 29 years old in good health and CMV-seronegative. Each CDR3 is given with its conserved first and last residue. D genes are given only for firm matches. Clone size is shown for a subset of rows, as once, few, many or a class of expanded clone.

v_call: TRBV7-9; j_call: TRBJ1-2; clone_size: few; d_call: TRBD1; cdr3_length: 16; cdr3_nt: TGTGCCAGCAGCTCGAAGGGACAGGTCACCAACTATGGCTACACCTTC; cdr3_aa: CASSSKGQVTNYGYTF
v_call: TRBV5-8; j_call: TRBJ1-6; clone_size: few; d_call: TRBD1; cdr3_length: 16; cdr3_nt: TGTGCCAGCAGCAGGGACAGGGTGGGCAATAATTCACCCCTCCACTTT; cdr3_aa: CASSRDRVGNNSPLHF
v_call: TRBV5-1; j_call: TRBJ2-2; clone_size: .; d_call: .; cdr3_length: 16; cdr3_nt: TGCGCCAGCAGCTTGGTTTGGCCTAGCGTTACCGGGGAGCTGTTTTTT; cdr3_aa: CASSLVWPSVTGELFF
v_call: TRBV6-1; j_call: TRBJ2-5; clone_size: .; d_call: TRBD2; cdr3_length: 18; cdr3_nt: TGTGCCAGCAGTGAATGGACTAGCGGGGGGGGGTACCAAGAGACCCAGTACTTC; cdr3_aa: CASSEWTSGGGYQETQYF
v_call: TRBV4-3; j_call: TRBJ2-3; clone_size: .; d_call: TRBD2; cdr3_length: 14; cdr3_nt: TGCGCCAGCAGCCCACTAGCGGGGTCAGATACGCAGTATTTT; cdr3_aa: CASSPLAGSDTQYF
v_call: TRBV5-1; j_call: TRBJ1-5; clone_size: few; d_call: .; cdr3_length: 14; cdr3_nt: TGCGCCAGCAGCAACGGGTTCGGCAATCAGCCCCAGCATTTT; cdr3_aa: CASSNGFGNQPQHF
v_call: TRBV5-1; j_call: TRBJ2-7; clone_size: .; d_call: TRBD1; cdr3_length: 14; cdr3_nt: TGCGCCAGCAGCTGGGACAGGGGGCGCAACGAGCAGTACTTC; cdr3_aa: CASSWDRGRNEQYF
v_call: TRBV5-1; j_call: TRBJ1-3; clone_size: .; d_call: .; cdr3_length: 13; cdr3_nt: TGCGCCAGCAGAGGCGCGGGAGGAAACACCATATATTTT; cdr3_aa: CASRGAGGNTIYF
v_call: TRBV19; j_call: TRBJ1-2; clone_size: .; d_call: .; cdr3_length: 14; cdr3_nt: TGTGCCAGTAGTATCGGGCAGGGGCGTGATGGCTACACCTTC; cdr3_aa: CASSIGQGRDGYTF
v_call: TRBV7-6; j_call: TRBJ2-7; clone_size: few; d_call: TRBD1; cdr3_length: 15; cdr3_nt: TGTGCCAGCAGCTCAGGGACAGGGGTTTCCTACGAGCAGTACTTC; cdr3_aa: CASSSGTGVSYEQYF
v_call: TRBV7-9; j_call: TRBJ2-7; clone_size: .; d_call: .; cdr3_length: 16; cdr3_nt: TGTGCCAGCAGCCGAACCCTCGGGGTGGCCTCCTACGAGCAGTACTTC; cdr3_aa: CASSRTLGVASYEQYF
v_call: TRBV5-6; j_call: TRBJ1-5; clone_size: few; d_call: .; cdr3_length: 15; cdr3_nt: TGTGCCAGCATTAAGGGGGGGTTGAGCAATCAGCCCCAGCATTTT; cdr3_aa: CASIKGGLSNQPQHF
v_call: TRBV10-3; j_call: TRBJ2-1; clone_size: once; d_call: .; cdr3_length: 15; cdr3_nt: TGTGCCATCAGCCCCAGGGCTGGCAGCGACAATGAGCAGTTCTTC; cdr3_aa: CAISPRAGSDNEQFF
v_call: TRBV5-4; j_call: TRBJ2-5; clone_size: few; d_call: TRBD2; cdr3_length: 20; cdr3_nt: TGTGCCAGCAGCTTGGGGATTAGCGGGGCGTACAGCGGGGGCCAAGAGACCCAGTACTTC; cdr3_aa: CASSLGISGAYSGGQETQYF
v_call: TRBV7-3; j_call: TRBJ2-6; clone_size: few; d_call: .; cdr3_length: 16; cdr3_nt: TGTGCCAGCAGTCACCCCGCAGGGCCTGGGGCCAACGTCCTGACTTTC; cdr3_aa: CASSHPAGPGANVLTF
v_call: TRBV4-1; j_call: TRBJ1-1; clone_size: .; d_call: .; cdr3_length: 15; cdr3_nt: TGCGCCAGCAGCCCTGGGACAAAAGCGAACACTGAAGCTTTCTTT; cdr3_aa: CASSPGTKANTEAFF
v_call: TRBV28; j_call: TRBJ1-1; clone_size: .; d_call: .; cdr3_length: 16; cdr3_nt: TGTGCCAGCAGTTTATCCCAGGGACGCGGGGACACTGAAGCTTTCTTT; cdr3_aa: CASSLSQGRGDTEAFF
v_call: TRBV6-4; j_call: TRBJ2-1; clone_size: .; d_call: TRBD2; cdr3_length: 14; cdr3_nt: TGTGCCAGCAGCGGACTAGCGGGAGGTAATGAGCAGTTCTTC; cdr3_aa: CASSGLAGGNEQFF
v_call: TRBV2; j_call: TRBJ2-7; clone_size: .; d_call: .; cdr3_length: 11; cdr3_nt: TGTGCCAGCAAAGAGGCAACAGAGCAGTACTTC; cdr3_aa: CASKEATEQYF
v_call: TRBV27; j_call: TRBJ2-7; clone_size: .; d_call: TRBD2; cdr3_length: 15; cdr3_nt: TGTGCCAGCAGAGCTCAGGGACTAGCGGGATACGAGCAGTACTTC; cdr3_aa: CASRAQGLAGYEQYF
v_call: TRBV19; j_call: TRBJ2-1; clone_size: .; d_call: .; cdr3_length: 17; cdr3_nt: TGTGCCAGCGCCTCGACATACCCAACCCCTTCCTACAATGAGCAGTTCTTC; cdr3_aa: CASASTYPTPSYNEQFF
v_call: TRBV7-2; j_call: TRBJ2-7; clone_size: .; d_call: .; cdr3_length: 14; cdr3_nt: TGTGCCAGCAGCTTACACGAGAGCTCCTACGAGCAGTACTTC; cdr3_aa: CASSLHESSYEQYF
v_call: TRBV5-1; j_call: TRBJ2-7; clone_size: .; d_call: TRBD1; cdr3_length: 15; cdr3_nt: TGCGCCAGCAGCTTGGTGGGACAGGGGTTCTACGAGCAGTACTTC; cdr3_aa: CASSLVGQGFYEQYF
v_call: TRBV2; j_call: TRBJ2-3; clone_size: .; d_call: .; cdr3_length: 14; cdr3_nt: TGTGCCAGCAGTGAAGGTGGGGGGGCCGTCACGCAGTATTTT; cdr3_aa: CASSEGGGAVTQYF
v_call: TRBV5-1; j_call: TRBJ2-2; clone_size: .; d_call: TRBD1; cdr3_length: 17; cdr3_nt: TGCGCCAGCAGCTCACCGGGACAGGGTAGGGACACCGGGGAGCTGTTTTTT; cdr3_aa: CASSSPGQGRDTGELFF
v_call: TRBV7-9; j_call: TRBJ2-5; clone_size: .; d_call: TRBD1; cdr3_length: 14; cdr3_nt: TGTGCCAGCAGCCCAGGGACAGGGGTAGAGACCCAGTACTTC; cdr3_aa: CASSPGTGVETQYF
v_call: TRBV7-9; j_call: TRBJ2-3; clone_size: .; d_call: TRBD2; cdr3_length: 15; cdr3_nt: TGTGCCAGCAGCTCACTAGCGGAATACACAGATACGCAGTATTTT; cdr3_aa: CASSSLAEYTDTQYF
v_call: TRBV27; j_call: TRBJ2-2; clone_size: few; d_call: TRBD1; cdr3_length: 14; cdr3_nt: TGTGCCAGCAGGTCGCAGGGGGCGGCCGGGGAGCTGTTTTTT; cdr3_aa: CASRSQGAAGELFF
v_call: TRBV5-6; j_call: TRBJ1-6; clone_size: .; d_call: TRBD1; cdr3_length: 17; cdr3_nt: TGTGCCAGCAGCTATCGTAGCCCGGGACAGGGTGGTTCACCCCTCCACTTT; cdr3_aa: CASSYRSPGQGGSPLHF
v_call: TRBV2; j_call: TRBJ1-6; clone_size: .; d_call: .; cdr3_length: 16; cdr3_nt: TGTGCCAGCAGGTATTCCCAGGGGAACCGAAATTCACCCCTCCACTTT; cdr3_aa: CASRYSQGNRNSPLHF
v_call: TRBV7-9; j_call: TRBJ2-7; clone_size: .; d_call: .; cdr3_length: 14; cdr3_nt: TGTGCCAGCAGCTTAAGTGAGCGAAACTACGAGCAGTACTTC; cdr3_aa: CASSLSERNYEQYF
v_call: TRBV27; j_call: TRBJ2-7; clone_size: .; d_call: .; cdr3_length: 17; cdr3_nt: TGTGCCAGCAGTTTCTCCCGACAAGGGGTTAGGTCCTACGAGCAGTACTTC; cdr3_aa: CASSFSRQGVRSYEQYF
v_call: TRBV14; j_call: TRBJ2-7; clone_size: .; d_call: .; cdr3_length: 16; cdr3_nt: TGTGCCAGCAGCCCCCTCGGCGGGGTAAAGTCGAGAGAGCAGTACTTC; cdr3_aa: CASSPLGGVKSREQYF
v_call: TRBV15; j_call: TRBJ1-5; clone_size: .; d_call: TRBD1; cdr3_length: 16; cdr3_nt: TGTGCCACCAGCAGAGGAGAAACAGGGGGAAATCAGCCCCAGCATTTT; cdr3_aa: CATSRGETGGNQPQHF
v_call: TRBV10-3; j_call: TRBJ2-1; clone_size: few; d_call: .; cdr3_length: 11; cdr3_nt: TGTGCCAGCCGGGGTACAAATGAGCAGTTCTTC; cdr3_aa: CASRGTNEQFF
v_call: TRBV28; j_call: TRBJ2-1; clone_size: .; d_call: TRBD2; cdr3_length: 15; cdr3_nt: TGTGCCAGCAGTCCCCGGGGGGGGTCCTACAATGAGCAGTTCTTC; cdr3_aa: CASSPRGGSYNEQFF
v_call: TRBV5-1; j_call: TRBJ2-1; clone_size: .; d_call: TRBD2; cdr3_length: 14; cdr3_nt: TGCGCCAGCAGCCCGGGGGGGTCCGACAATGAGCAGTTCTTC; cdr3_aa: CASSPGGSDNEQFF
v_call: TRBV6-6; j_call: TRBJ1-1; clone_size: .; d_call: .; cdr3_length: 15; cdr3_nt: TGTGCCAGCAGTTACCTCGGGGGTGATTACACTGAAGCTTTCTTT; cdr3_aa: CASSYLGGDYTEAFF
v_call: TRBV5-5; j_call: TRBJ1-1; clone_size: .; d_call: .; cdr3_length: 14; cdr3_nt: TGTGCCAGCAGCTTGGCGGCGGTGAACACTGAAGCTTTCTTT; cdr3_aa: CASSLAAVNTEAFF
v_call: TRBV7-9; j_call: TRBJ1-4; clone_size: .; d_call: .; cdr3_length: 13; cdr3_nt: TGTGCCAGCAGCGGACAGTTTAATGAAAAACTGTTTTTT; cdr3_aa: CASSGQFNEKLFF
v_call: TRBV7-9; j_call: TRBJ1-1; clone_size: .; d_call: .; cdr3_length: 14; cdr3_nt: TGTGCCAGCAGCTACGGGCCGGGCGGGGTTGACGCTTTCTTT; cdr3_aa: CASSYGPGGVDAFF
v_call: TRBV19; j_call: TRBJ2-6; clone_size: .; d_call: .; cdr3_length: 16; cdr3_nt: TGTGCCACCCAGAAGGACACAAGCTCTGGGGCCAACGTCCTGACTTTC; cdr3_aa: CATQKDTSSGANVLTF
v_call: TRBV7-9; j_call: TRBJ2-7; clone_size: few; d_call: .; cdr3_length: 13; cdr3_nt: TGTTCCAGCAGCTCACAGCGGGCCGACGAGCAGTACTTC; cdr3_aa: CSSSSQRADEQYF
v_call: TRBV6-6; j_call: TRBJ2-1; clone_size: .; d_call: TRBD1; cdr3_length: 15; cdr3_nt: TGTGCCAGCAGCTCCCCGGGACAGGGGGCAGAGGAGCAGTTCTTC; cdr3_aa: CASSSPGQGAEEQFF
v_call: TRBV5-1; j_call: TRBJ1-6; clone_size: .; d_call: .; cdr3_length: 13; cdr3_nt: TGCGCCAGCAGTTCTACGGATAATTCACCCCTCCACTTT; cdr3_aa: CASSSTDNSPLHF
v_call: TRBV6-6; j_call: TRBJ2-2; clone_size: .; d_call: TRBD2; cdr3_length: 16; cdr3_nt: TGTGCCAGCAGCCCCCGTCTAGCGGGCTCCCCCGGGGAGCTGTTTTTT; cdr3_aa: CASSPRLAGSPGELFF
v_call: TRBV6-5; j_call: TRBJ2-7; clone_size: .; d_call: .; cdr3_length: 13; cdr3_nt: TGTGCCAGCAGTTACGCGTACTCCTACGAGCAGTACTTC; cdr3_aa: CASSYAYSYEQYF
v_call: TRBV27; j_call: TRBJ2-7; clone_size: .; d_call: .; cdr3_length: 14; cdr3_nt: TGTGCCAGCAGTCTCCAGGGATCGGCCCGCGAGCAGTACTTC; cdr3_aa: CASSLQGSAREQYF
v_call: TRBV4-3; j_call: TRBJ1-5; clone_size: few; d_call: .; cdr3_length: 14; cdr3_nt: TGCGCCAGCAGCCGAATTCTAGGTAATCAGCCCCAGCATTTT; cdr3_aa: CASSRILGNQPQHF
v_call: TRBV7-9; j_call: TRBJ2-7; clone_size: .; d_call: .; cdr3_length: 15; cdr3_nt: TGTGCCAGCAGCCCCCCCGGGGTCTATGCCTACGAGCAGTACTTC; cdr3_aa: CASSPPGVYAYEQYF
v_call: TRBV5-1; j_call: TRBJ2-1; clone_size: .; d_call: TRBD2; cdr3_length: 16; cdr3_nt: TGCGCCAGCAGCCGGGCCAGCGGGGGGAACTACAATGAGCAGTTCTTC; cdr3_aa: CASSRASGGNYNEQFF
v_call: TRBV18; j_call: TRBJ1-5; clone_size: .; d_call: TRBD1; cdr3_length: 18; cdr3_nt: TGTGCCAGCTCACCCGACGGGACAGCAAGTTATAGCAATCAGCCCCAGCATTTT; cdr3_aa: CASSPDGTASYSNQPQHF
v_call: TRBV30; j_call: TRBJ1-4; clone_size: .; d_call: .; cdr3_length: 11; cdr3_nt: TGTGCCTGGAGTGGGCATGAAAAACTGTTTTTT; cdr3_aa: CAWSGHEKLFF
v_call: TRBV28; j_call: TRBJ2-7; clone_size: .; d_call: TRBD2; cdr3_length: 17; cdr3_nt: TGTGCCAGCAGCCAGAAACTCCGGACTAGCGGCGGGGACGAGCAGTACTTC; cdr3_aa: CASSQKLRTSGGDEQYF
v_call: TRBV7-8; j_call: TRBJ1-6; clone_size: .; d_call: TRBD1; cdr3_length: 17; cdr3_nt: TGTGCCAGCAGCTTAGCGGGGGGTGGACAGGGAAATTCACCCCTCCACTTT; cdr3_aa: CASSLAGGGQGNSPLHF
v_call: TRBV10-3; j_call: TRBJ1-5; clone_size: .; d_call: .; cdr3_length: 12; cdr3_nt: TGTGCCATCGGGGAGGGCAATCAGCCCCAGCATTTT; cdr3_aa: CAIGEGNQPQHF